This T cell receptor beta chain was observed in a study of technical replicates of blood from several donors. The germline CDR1 and CDR2 sequences are MNHNS and SASEGT. With 6 bases removed from V and 4 bases from J, the gap between germline ends came to 15 bases. The CDR3 has 14 residues. Generated by immunoSEQ multiplex PCR, the TCRdb table keeps only in-frame clones and is missing some. Of roughly 15,000 clones in the sample, around four fifths were seen once. This receptor was obtained from a human donor in good health. Sequencing used PBMCs. The chain uses TRBV6-1 and TRBJ2-5, with a tentative D call TRBD1 (8 bases). The CDR3: CASRGNRGGETQYF. The CDR3 coding sequence is TGTGCCAGCAGGGGGAACAGGGGGGGAGAGACCCAGTACTTC.